The subject of this entry is one T cell receptor (beta chain). This specimen belongs to a study of blood T cell repertoires in COVID-19. The assay was immunoSEQ multiplex PCR, and TCRdb's table has in-frame clones only and misses some. The profile shows under 250,000 clones, around 88% of them singletons. This CDR3 is 13 amino acids long. From germline, CDR1 is MNHNY and CDR2 SVGAGI (reference sequence). V trimming: 7 bases; J trimming: 2 bases; junction bases outside the gene matches: 5. This receptor was obtained from a man aged 80 or over with acute or convalescent COVID-19. The chain couples TRBV6-6 to TRBJ2-7; 7 positions match TRBD1. The specimen sequenced was peripheral blood. This CDR3 is CASKIGTAYEQYF. CDR3 bases: TGTGCCAGCAAGATAGGGACAGCCTACGAGCAGTACTTC.